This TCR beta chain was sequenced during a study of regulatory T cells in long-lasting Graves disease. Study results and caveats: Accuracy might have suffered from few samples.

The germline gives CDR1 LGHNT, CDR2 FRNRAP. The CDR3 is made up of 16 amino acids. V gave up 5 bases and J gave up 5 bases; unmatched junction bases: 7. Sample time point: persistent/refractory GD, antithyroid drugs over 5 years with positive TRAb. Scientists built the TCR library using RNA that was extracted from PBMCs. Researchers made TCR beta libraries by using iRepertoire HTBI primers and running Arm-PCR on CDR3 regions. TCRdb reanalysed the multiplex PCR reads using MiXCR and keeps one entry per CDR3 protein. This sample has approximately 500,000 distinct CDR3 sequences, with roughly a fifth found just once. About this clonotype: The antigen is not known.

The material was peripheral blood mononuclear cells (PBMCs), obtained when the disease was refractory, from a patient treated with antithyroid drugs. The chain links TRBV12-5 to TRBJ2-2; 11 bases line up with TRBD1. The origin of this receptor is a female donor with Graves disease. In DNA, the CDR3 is TGTGCTAGTGGTCCGGGACAGGGGGAAGGAACCGGGGAGCTGTTTTTT. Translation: CASGPGQGEGTGELFF.